This passage covers 17 T cell receptor beta chains from one sample sequenced in a study of Ad26.COV2.S vaccination and SARS-CoV-2 variants. Generated by immunoSEQ multiplex PCR, the TCRdb table keeps only in-frame clones and is missing some. The sample consists of 250,000 to 300,000 clones, roughly 86% of them appearing once. Treatment in this sample: roughly 18 received Ad26.COV2.S at low or high dose, single or two shots; about 5 received placebo; per-sample allocation not given. It was on day 63 after the first vaccine or placebo injection that samples were taken. The sequencing here drew on peripheral blood, taken in a trial of Ad26.COV2.S vaccine versus placebo. The receptors were sampled from a person between 18 and 65 years old who received the Ad26.COV2.S COVID-19 vaccine or a placebo.

The J gene is TRBJ1-4, the V gene TRBV10-3; possibly TRBD1 for D (6 bases). The CDR3 spans 15 residues. The V end lost 0 bases, the J end lost 8 bases, and 13 bases lay between the germline ends. Germline-derived CDR1 and CDR2 are ENHRY and SYGVKD. The CDR3 here is CAISESRGAGEKLFF. In nucleotides, the CDR3 is TGTGCCATCAGTGAGTCCAGGGGCGCAGGAGAAAAACTGTTTTTT.

This clone was observed a single time. The rearrangement links TRBV28 to TRBJ1-5; no reliable D call. Germline lookup yields CDR1 MDHEN and CDR2 SYDVKM. V lost 4 bases and J lost 7, with 2 bases in between. The CDR3 runs to 10 residues. CDR3 nucleotide sequence: TGTGCCAGCAGTTCCCAGCCCCAGCATTTT. It translates to CASSSQPQHF. Variable domain in full (rest from reference TRBV28 and TRBJ1-5): DVKVTQSSRYLVKRTGEKVFLECVQDMDHENMFWYRQDPGLGLRLIYFSYDVKMKEKGDIPEGYSVSREKKERFSLILESASTNQTSMYLCASSSQPQHFGDGTRLSIL.

The rearrangement uses TRBV28 and TRBJ2-7; a possible D gene is TRBD1 (6 bases). CDR3 size: 15 residues. The V gene lost 1 base and the J gene lost 2 bases, with 12 bases spanning the gap. Germline CDR1 reads MDHEN; CDR2 reads SYDVKM. This CDR3 reads CASSLLAGDPYEQYF. CDR3 sequence (DNA): TGTGCCAGCAGTTTATTGGCAGGGGACCCCTACGAGCAGTACTTC. Full variable domain (remainder filled in from reference TRBV28 and TRBJ2-7): DVKVTQSSRYLVKRTGEKVFLECVQDMDHENMFWYRQDPGLGLRLIYFSYDVKMKEKGDIPEGYSVSREKKERFSLILESASTNQTSMYLCASSLLAGDPYEQYFGPGTRLTVT.

V and J are TRBV4-2 and TRBJ1-1, with D maybe TRBD1 (5 bases). The V end was cut by 0 bases, the J end by 4 bases, with 12 bases between. Germline loops: CDR1 LGHNA, CDR2 YNFKEQ. This CDR3 region has 15 residues. DNA for the CDR3: TGTGCCAGCAGCCAAGATGGCCAGGGTGGCACTGAAGCTTTCTTT. Its translation: CASSQDGQGGTEAFF.

A note on this clone: The sample has other DNA sequences that encode this CDR3 too. The rearrangement uses TRBV28 and TRBJ1-5; D remains unclear. Trimming stripped 3 bases from V and 5 bases from J, with 8 bases between. Per the germline V gene, CDR1 is MDHEN and CDR2 is SYDVKM. CDR3 length equals 13 residues. In DNA form, the CDR3 reads TGTGCCAGCAGTTTTCCCACTGATCAGCCCCAGCATTTT. Translation: CASSFPTDQPQHF.

The chain employs TRBV10-3 and TRBJ2-7, with D unresolved. The ends were cut back, 3 bases at V and 2 bases at J, with 8 bases in the middle. The CDR3 length is 13 residues. Per the germline V gene, CDR1 is ENHRY and CDR2 is SYGVKD. The CDR3 DNA follows: TGTGCCATCAGTGATGGGTTCGCCTACGAGCAGTACTTC. It translates to CAISDGFAYEQYF.

This sequence joins TRBV3-1 (or the pseudogene TRBV3-2) and TRBJ2-3; D is unresolved. CDR3 length: 14 amino acids. The germline V gene has CDR1 LGHDT and CDR2 YNNKEL (reference sequence). Trimming shortened V by 0 bases and J by 11 bases, and 15 bases separated the two germline ends. The CDR3 bases are TGTGCCAGCAGCCAAGATGGGGTGGAGACGGAGCAGTATTTT. It encodes CASSQDGVETEQYF.

The rearrangement joins TRBV10-1 to TRBJ1-6; no clear D gene. The CDR3 spans 14 residues. Trimming took 4 bases from V and 10 from J, leaving 14 bases between them. Germline V gives CDR1 WNHNN, CDR2 SYGVQD (reference sequence). The CDR3 bases are TGCGCCAGCAGTGGAAGAAAACCGCGGTCACCCCTCCACTTT. This gives the protein CASSGRKPRSPLHF.

The chain combines TRBV29-1 with TRBJ1-1; the D gene is possibly TRBD1 (5 bases). V dropped 2 bases and J dropped 1 base, with 8 bases sitting between them. From germline, CDR1 is SQVTM and CDR2 ANQGSEA. The CDR3 covers 13 residues. DNA of the CDR3: TGCAGCGTTGAACGACAGTCGAACACTGAAGCTTTCTTT. Residues: CSVERQSNTEAFF.

This chain uses TRBV2 with TRBJ1-2; D remains unclear. Germline V gene sequence: CDR1 SNHLY, CDR2 FYNNEI. This CDR3 spans 13 amino acids. V was trimmed by 0 bases and J by 11 bases, leaving 13 bases between them. For the CDR3, the DNA is TGTGCCAGCAGTGAAGCTCCTAGGGTAGGGTACACCTTC. Amino acids: CASSEAPRVGYTF.

This clone showed up just once. This CDR3 is CASSFGTINTGELFF. CDR3 DNA: TGTGCCAGCAGTTTCGGGACAATAAACACCGGGGAGCTGTTTTTT. This chain connects TRBV6-5 to TRBJ2-2; D is perhaps TRBD1 (6 bases). The germline gives CDR1 MNHEY, CDR2 SVGAGI. Trimming shortened V by 4 bases and J by 2 bases, and 11 bases separated the two germline ends. CDR3 length equals 15 residues.

Only one count was recorded for this clone. The CDR3 sequence is CASSSQGAYGYTF. The CDR3 DNA sequence: TGTGCCAGCAGCTCACAGGGGGCTTATGGCTACACCTTC. This chain joins TRBV5-6 and TRBJ1-2, with 9 bases that match TRBD1. CDR1 SGHDT and CDR2 YYEEEE come from the germline V gene. CDR3 length equals 13 residues. The junction had 2 bases not matched to a gene; V was cut back by 3 bases and J by 5 bases.

The V gene is TRBV4-1, the J gene TRBJ2-7; a possible D gene is TRBD2 (6 bases). Between the trimmed V and J ends, which lost 0 bases and 2 bases, there was a span of 17 bases. This CDR3 contains 17 residues. Germline CDR1 MGHRA, CDR2 YSYEKL. CDR3 region: CASSQDWEAGVTYEQYF. The CDR3 DNA reads as TGCGCCAGCAGCCAAGATTGGGAGGCCGGCGTCACCTACGAGCAGTACTTC.

The chain joins TRBV28 to TRBJ2-7; D is possibly TRBD2 (6 bases). V lost 5 bases and J lost 6, with 14 bases in between. The CDR3 has 13 amino acids. Germline V gene lookup returns CDR1 MDHEN and CDR2 SYDVKM. The CDR3 loop is CASSTGTPGEQYF. CDR3 DNA sequence: TGTGCCAGCAGTACCGGGACTCCAGGCGAGCAGTACTTC. The full variable domain, completed using reference TRBV28 and TRBJ2-7, is DVKVTQSSRYLVKRTGEKVFLECVQDMDHENMFWYRQDPGLGLRLIYFSYDVKMKEKGDIPEGYSVSREKKERFSLILESASTNQTSMYLCASSTGTPGEQYFGPGTRLTVT.

The chain employs TRBV30 and TRBJ2-5, with 10 bases identical to TRBD1. The CDR3 consists of 16 residues. Germline loops: CDR1 GTSNPN, CDR2 SVGIG (reference sequence). V gave up 3 bases and J gave up 3 bases; unmatched junction bases: 10. This CDR3 is CAWSPAGQGSKETQYF. The CDR3 DNA sequence: TGTGCCTGGAGCCCCGCGGGACAGGGGTCCAAAGAGACCCAGTACTTC. The variable domain in full, completed from reference TRBV30 and TRBJ2-5, reads SQTIHQWPATLVQPVGSPLSLECTVEGTSNPNLYWYRQAAGRGLQLLFYSVGIGQISSEVPQNLSASRPQDRQFILSSKKLLLSDSGFYLCAWSPAGQGSKETQYFGPGTRLLVL.

The chain has TRBV5-1 and TRBJ2-3; TRBD2 aligns across 11 bases. V dropped 0 bases and J dropped 3; count of bases not matched to a gene: 6. The CDR3 length is 17 residues. Germline V CDR1 and CDR2: SGHRS, YFSETQ. The CDR3: CASSLAGLAGTTDTQYF. CDR3 DNA: TGCGCCAGCAGCTTGGCCGGACTAGCGGGTACAACAGATACGCAGTATTTT. The complete variable domain, with remaining parts taken from reference TRBV5-1 and TRBJ2-3, reads KAGVTQTPRYLIKTRGQQVTLSCSPISGHRSVSWYQQTPGQGLQFLFEYFSETQRNKGNFPGRFSGRQFSNSRSEMNVSTLELGDSALYLCASSLAGLAGTTDTQYFGPGTRLTVL.

The chain joins TRBV6-5 to TRBJ2-1; D may match TRBD1 or TRBD2 (5 bases each). This CDR3 region has 12 residues. The germline V and J ends were trimmed by 6 bases and 4 bases, with 7 bases remaining between them. Germline V lookup: CDR1 MNHEY, CDR2 SVGAGI. CDR3 sequence: CASRGTYNEQFF. The CDR3 nucleotides read TGTGCCAGCAGAGGGACGTACAATGAGCAGTTCTTC.